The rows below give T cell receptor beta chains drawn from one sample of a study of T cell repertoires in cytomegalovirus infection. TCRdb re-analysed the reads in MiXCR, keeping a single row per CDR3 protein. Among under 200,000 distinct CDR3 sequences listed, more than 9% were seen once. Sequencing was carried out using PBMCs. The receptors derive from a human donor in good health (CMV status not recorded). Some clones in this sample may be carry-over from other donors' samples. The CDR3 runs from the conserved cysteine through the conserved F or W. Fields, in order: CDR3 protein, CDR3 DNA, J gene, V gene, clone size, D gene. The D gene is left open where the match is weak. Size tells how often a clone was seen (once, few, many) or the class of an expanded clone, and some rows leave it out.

CDR3: CASSTPIAGGSYDEQYF
DNA: TGTGCCAGCAGCACCCCGATAGCGGGAGGGTCATACGACGAGCAGTACTTC
J: TRBJ2-7
V: TRBV7-9
size: NA
D: TRBD2

CDR3: CASSLGGSGRGLNEQFF
DNA: TGTGCCAGCAGCTTAGGAGGGAGCGGTAGAGGACTCAATGAGCAGTTCTTC
J: TRBJ2-1
V: TRBV7-2
size: many
D: NA

CDR3: CASSQDPSGRYNEQFF
DNA: TGCGCCAGCAGCCAAGATCCTAGCGGGAGGTACAATGAGCAGTTCTTC
J: TRBJ2-1
V: TRBV4-3
size: few
D: TRBD2

CDR3: CASSLVGQRTDTQYF
DNA: TGTGCCAGCAGCTTAGTGGGACAGCGAACAGATACGCAGTATTTT
J: TRBJ2-3
V: TRBV7-2
size: many
D: TRBD1

CDR3: CASSLNMGFSYEQYF
DNA: TGTGCCAGCAGCTTAAATATGGGATTCTCCTACGAGCAGTACTTC
J: TRBJ2-7
V: TRBV11-2
size: many
D: NA

CDR3: CASSISGGPYNEQFF
DNA: TGTGCCAGTAGTATAAGCGGGGGGCCTTACAATGAGCAGTTCTTC
J: TRBJ2-1
V: TRBV19
size: many
D: TRBD2

CDR3: CASKGRGVTEAFF
DNA: TGTGCCAGTAAAGGCAGGGGGGTCACTGAAGCTTTCTTT
J: TRBJ1-1
V: TRBV19
size: few
D: TRBD1

CDR3: CSVRDRLSYEQYF
DNA: TGCAGCGTCCGAGACAGGCTTTCCTACGAGCAGTACTTC
J: TRBJ2-7
V: TRBV29-1
size: NA
D: NA

CDR3: CASSAEGGEYNEQFF
DNA: TGTGCCAGCAGCGCAGAGGGGGGGGAGTACAATGAGCAGTTCTTC
J: TRBJ2-1
V: TRBV7-2
size: many
D: NA

CDR3: CASSLGKTQYF
DNA: TGTGCCAGCAGCTTAGGGAAGACGCAGTATTTT
J: TRBJ2-3
V: TRBV7-2
size: many
D: NA

CDR3: CASTPRNRPTSEAFF
DNA: TGTGCCAGTACCCCCCGAAACAGGCCCACCTCTGAAGCTTTCTTT
J: TRBJ1-1
V: TRBV19
size: many
D: NA

CDR3: CATSHREKETQYF
DNA: TGTGCCACCAGTCACAGAGAGAAAGAGACCCAGTACTTC
J: TRBJ2-5
V: TRBV24-1
size: many
D: NA

CDR3: CASSLSGQSYGYTF
DNA: TGTGCCAGCAGTCTCTCGGGACAGAGCTATGGCTACACCTTC
J: TRBJ1-2
V: TRBV28
size: NA
D: TRBD1

CDR3: CASSSGTTNTEAFF
DNA: TGTGCCAGCAGCTCCGGGACCACGAACACTGAAGCTTTCTTT
J: TRBJ1-1
V: TRBV7-9
size: many
D: NA